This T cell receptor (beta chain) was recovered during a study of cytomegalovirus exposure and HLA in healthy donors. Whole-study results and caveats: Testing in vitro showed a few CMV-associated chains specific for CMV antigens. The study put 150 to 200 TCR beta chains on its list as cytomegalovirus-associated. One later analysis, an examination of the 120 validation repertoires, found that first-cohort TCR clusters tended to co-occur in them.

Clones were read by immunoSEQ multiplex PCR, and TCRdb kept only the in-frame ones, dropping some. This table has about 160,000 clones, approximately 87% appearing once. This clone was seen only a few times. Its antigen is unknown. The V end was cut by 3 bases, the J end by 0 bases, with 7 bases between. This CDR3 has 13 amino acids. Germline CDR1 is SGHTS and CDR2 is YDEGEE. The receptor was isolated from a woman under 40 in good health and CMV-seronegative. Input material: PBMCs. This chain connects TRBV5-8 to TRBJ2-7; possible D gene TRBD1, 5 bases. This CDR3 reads CASSWQGSYEQYF. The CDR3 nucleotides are TGTGCCAGCAGCTGGCAGGGCTCCTACGAGCAGTACTTC.